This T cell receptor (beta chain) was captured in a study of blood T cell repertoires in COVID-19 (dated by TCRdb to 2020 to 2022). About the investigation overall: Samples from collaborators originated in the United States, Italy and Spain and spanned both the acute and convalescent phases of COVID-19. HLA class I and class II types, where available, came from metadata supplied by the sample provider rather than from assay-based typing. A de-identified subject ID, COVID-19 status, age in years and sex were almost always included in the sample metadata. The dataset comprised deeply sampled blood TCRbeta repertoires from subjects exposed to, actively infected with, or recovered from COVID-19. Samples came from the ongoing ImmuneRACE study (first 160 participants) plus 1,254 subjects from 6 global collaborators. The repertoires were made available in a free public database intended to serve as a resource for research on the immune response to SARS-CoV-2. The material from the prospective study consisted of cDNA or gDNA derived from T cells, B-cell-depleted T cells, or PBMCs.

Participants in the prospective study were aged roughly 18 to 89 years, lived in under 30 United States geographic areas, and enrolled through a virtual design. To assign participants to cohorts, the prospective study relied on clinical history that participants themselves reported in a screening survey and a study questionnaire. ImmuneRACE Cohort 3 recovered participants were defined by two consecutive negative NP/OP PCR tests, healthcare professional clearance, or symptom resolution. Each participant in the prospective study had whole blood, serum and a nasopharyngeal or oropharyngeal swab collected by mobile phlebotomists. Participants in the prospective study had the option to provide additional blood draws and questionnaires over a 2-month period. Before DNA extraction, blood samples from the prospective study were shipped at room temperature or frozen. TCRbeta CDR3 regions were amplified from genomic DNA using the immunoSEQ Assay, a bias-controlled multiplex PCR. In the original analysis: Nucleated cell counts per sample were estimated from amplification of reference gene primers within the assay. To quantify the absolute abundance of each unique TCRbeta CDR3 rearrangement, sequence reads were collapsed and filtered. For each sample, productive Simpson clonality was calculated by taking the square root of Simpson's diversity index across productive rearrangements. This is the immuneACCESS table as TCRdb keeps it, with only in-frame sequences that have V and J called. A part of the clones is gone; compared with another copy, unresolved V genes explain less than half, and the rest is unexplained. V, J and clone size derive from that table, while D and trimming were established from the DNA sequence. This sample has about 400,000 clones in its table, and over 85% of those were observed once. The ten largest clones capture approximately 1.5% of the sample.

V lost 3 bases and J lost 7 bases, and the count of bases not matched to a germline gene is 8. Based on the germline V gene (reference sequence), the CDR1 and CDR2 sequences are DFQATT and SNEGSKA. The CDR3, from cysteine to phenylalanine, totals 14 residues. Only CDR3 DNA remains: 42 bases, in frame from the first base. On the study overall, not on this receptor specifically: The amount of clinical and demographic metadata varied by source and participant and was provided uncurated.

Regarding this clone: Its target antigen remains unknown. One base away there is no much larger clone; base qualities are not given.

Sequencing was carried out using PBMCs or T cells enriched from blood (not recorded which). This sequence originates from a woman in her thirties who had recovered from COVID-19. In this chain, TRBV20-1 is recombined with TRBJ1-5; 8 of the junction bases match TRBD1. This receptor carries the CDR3 CSASDRGSEQPQHF. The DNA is TGCAGTGCTAGTGACAGGGGATCTGAACAGCCCCAGCATTTT.